This TCR beta chain originates from a study of blood T cell repertoires in COVID-19. Whole-study context: Researchers got acute and convalescent COVID-19 samples from the United States, Italy and Spain. Sample material is recorded as cDNA or gDNA derived from T cells, B-cell-depleted T cells, or PBMCs.

Germline V gene data show CDR1 as LGHNT and CDR2 as FRNRAP. The J segment lost 7 bases and the V segment lost 5 bases, leaving 12 bases of the junction unmatched. There are 17 residues in the CDR3. Original processing notes: Amplification of reference gene primers was used by the study to estimate nucleated cell counts. Only in-frame clones appear in the TCRdb table, and some are missing; sequencing was by immunoSEQ multiplex PCR. The V and J calls and the clone size are those of that table, but D and trimming were determined from the DNA. The table lists 200,000 to 250,000 clones, roughly 81% of them singletons.

The V and J genes are TRBV12-5 and TRBJ2-1; 12 nucleotides match TRBD2. The sequence was obtained from a middle-aged man with acute or convalescent COVID-19. Sequenced sample: peripheral blood. The CDR3: CASGKAPTSGGRNEQFF. The CDR3 DNA follows: TGTGCTAGTGGTAAAGCCCCGACTAGCGGGGGTCGGAATGAGCAGTTCTTC.